This T cell receptor beta chain was sequenced during a study of control samples from healthy donors and cancer patients. V lost 6 bases and J lost 7; bases outside the gene matches: 3. CDR3 length: 13 amino acids. Generated by immunoSEQ multiplex PCR, the TCRdb table keeps only in-frame clones and is missing some. The table has 150,000 to 200,000 clones, roughly 91% seen once; the top ten hold about 1.6%. The receptor comes from a woman in her 30s in good health. The sample comprised blood. V gene TRBV12-3 or TRBV12-4 combines with J gene TRBJ1-5; the match to TRBD1 covers 10 bases. CDR3 protein: CASRTGGGQPQHF. CDR3 DNA sequence: TGTGCCAGCAGGACAGGGGGCGGACAGCCCCAGCATTTT.